The 18 T cell receptor beta chains reported below all come from one sample, sequenced in a study of T cell responses to AZD1222 COVID-19 vaccine. The method was immunoSEQ multiplex PCR; TCRdb's version includes in-frame clones alone and lacks a portion of them. The sample lists 95,000 to 110,000 clones; roughly 90% were seen once. The starting material was peripheral blood, obtained 28 days after the second AZD1222 dose. All receptors derive from an adult who received the AZD1222 COVID-19 vaccine.

The chain is built from TRBV6-2 or TRBV6-3 and TRBJ2-2; no clear D. The V gene lost 5 bases and the J gene lost 4 bases, with 14 bases spanning the gap. The CDR3 extends over 15 amino acids. Germline CDR1 reads MNHEY; CDR2 reads SVGEGT. The CDR3 DNA is TGTGCCAGCAGTCCATGGGGTGGTCGCACCGGGGAGCTGTTTTTT. It codes for CASSPWGGRTGELFF.

V and J are TRBV2 and TRBJ2-7, with D hard to call. The CDR3 is made up of 11 amino acids. V lost 6 bases to trimming and J lost 9 bases, with 12 bases between them. From germline, CDR1 is SNHLY and CDR2 FYNNEI. The CDR3 region is CASSPNLGQYF. Written as DNA, the CDR3 is TGTGCCAGCAGCCCCAACCTCGGGCAGTACTTC.

The chain couples TRBV5-4 to TRBJ2-7, with D maybe TRBD2 (6 bases). Germline V gene data show CDR1 as SGHNT and CDR2 as YYREEE (reference sequence). The CDR3 totals 16 residues. The V gene lost 2 bases and the J gene lost 0 bases, with 15 bases spanning the gap. Here the CDR3 DNA reads TGTGCCAGCAGCTTAATGGGGGGAGCCAGCTCCTACGAGCAGTACTTC. As protein: CASSLMGGASSYEQYF.

The rearrangement uses TRBV9 and TRBJ2-3, with 7 bases identical to TRBD1. CDR1 and CDR2 from the germline V gene are SGDLS and YYNGEE. The CDR3 is 14 residues long. The ends lost 2 bases at V and 5 bases at J; junction bases unmatched: 5. The CDR3 bases are TGTGCCAGCAGCGTCGACAGGGATGGAGATACGCAGTATTTT. Its protein is CASSVDRDGDTQYF.

This clone appeared once. The chain couples TRBV12-3 or TRBV12-4 to TRBJ1-6; D gene uncertain. This CDR3 has 12 amino acids. V was cut by 4 bases and J by 10 bases, with 8 bases left in between. The CDR3 coding sequence is TGTGCCAGCAGTTCCCTAGGCTCACCCCTCCACTTT. This encodes CASSSLGSPLHF.

The chain combines TRBV14 with TRBJ1-1; TRBD1 matches at 7 bases. The V gene end was trimmed by 9 bases and the J gene end by 0 bases; junction bases not matched to a gene: 4. CDR3 size: 13 residues. Germline values: CDR1 SGHDN, CDR2 FVKESK. The CDR3 bases are TGTGCCAGTAGAGGGGGCCTGAACACTGAAGCTTTCTTT. Its protein is CASRGGLNTEAFF.

This clone was detected a few times. The V call is TRBV10-3, the J call TRBJ1-4; maybe TRBD1 (5 bases). The CDR3 spans 14 residues. Germline values: CDR1 ENHRY, CDR2 SYGVKD. The V end lost 0 bases, the J end lost 8 bases, and 10 bases lay between the germline ends. CDR3 sequence reads: CAISESGREEKLFF. The CDR3 DNA sequence: TGTGCCATCAGTGAGTCGGGACGGGAGGAAAAACTGTTTTTT.

The rearrangement links TRBV4-2 to TRBJ1-2; possibly TRBD1 for D (5 bases). Deletions cut 0 bases from V and 6 bases from J, with 11 bases between. The CDR3 has 14 amino acids. Per the germline V gene, CDR1 is LGHNA and CDR2 is YNFKEQ. The CDR3 region has the DNA TGTGCCAGCAGCCAAGAACTGGGGCGAGATGGCTACACCTTC. Protein: CASSQELGRDGYTF.

The chain combines TRBV7-2 with TRBJ1-5; maybe TRBD1 (6 bases). Germline V CDR1 and CDR2: SGHTA, FQGNSA. V gave up 1 base and J gave up 6 bases, with 13 bases separating them. The CDR3 is made up of 15 amino acids. DNA for the CDR3: TGTGCCAGCAGCTTAGAGCCAGGGGTTCTTCAGCCCCAGCATTTT. Amino acids: CASSLEPGVLQPQHF.

V usage is TRBV3-1 (or the pseudogene TRBV3-2) and J usage is TRBJ2-7; D gene unclear. The V and J ends lost 2 bases and 5 bases respectively, with 4 bases between them. CDR1 LGHDT and CDR2 YNNKEL come from the germline V gene (reference sequence). This CDR3 spans 11 amino acids. This chain's CDR3 is CASSQQHEQYF. In DNA, the CDR3 is TGTGCCAGCAGCCAACAACACGAGCAGTACTTC.

The chain carries TRBV28 and TRBJ1-2, with unresolved D. The germline CDR1 and CDR2 sequences are MDHEN and SYDVKM. This CDR3 spans 13 amino acids. Between the trimmed V and J ends, which lost 7 bases and 4 bases, there was a span of 13 bases. CDR3 nucleotides: TGTGCCAGCACGGAGGGCTTTAGCTATGGCTACACCTTC. It is translated as CASTEGFSYGYTF.

The chain joins TRBV4-1 to TRBJ1-5, with TRBD1 matching 8 bases. J gave up 7 bases and V 2 bases, and 4 bases lay outside the gene matches. This CDR3 spans 14 amino acids. The germline V gene has CDR1 MGHRA and CDR2 YSYEKL. The CDR3 DNA sequence: TGCGCCAGCAGCCAACCGACAGGGGAACAGCCCCAGCATTTT. It yields the protein CASSQPTGEQPQHF.

This clone was recorded once. The chain links TRBV7-9 to TRBJ1-1, with a weak D call TRBD1 (5 bases). This CDR3 has 14 residues. Trimming cost V 4 bases and J 6 bases, with 15 bases left between them. CDR1 is SEHNR and CDR2 is FQNEAQ in the germline V gene (reference sequence). The CDR3 DNA sequence: TGTGCCAGCAGCTCATCACTCAGGGACCCTGAAGCTTTCTTT. It codes for CASSSSLRDPEAFF.

A word on this clone: Germline and junction disagree at one end, which may indicate a read error. The V call is TRBV5-4, the J call TRBJ1-2; D is ambiguous. CDR3 length: 9 residues. Germline values: CDR1 SGHNT, CDR2 YYREEE (reference sequence). The CDR3 sequence: CASDVPTIF. The CDR3 DNA reads TGTGCCAGCGACGTTCCAACGATATTC.

This clone was picked up one time. The genes are TRBV2 and TRBJ2-5; no definite D call. V lost 0 bases and J 5 bases, leaving 10 bases between the germline ends. The germline CDR1 and CDR2 sequences are SNHLY and FYNNEI. This CDR3 is built from 14 residues. CDR3 region: CASSEAPATETQYF. CDR3 coding DNA: TGTGCCAGCAGTGAAGCGCCGGCAACGGAGACCCAGTACTTC.

The chain is built from TRBV3-1 (or the pseudogene TRBV3-2) and TRBJ1-2; 11 nucleotides line up with TRBD1. The germline gives CDR1 LGHDT, CDR2 YNNKEL (reference sequence). This CDR3 region has 15 residues. V shed 4 bases and J 8 bases; nucleotides not matched to a gene: 9. As DNA, the CDR3 is TGTGCCAGCAGCCCCGTTGGCGGGACAGGGGGAGGCTACACCTTC. Translating it yields CASSPVGGTGGGYTF.

The CDR3 nucleotides are TGCAGCGTTGAATCCCTCCCTGAGCAGGGCTTGAGGGCTGGAAACACCATATATTTT. Translated, it gives CSVESLPEQGLRAGNTIYF. The rearrangement joins TRBV29-1 to TRBJ1-3; tentatively, D is TRBD1 (5 bases). Trimming removed 2 bases from V and 2 bases from J, with 25 bases in between. CDR1 is SQVTM and CDR2 is ANQGSEA in the germline V gene. The CDR3 is 19 amino acids.

The chain combines TRBV7-8 with TRBJ1-5; a weak D match, TRBD1 (6 bases). V lost 5 bases and J lost 7, with 15 bases in between. This CDR3 region has 14 residues. CDR1 is SGHVS, CDR2 FQNEAQ, per germline. The CDR3 DNA follows: TGTGCCAGCAGCCGCGCAGGGGATAGCCAGCCCCAGCATTTT. This codes for CASSRAGDSQPQHF.